A single T cell receptor beta chain is shown here with its context. Original processing methods: Estimation of nucleated cell counts relied on the amplification of reference gene primers. Libraries were prepared by immunoSEQ multiplex PCR; TCRdb keeps only in-frame clonotypes and omits some of them. V and J calls plus clone size are reproduced from that table; the DNA served to infer D and trimming. The sample yields around 240,000 clones, 70% to 85% seen once. The sample belongs to a study of blood T cell repertoires in COVID-19. Study information: Samples representing acute and convalescent COVID-19 were sourced from the United States, Italy and Spain. In each case, the material was cDNA or gDNA derived from T cells, B-cell-depleted T cells, or PBMCs.

The receptor was isolated from a woman between 40 and 50 years old who had recovered from COVID-19. Input material: peripheral blood.

CDR3 in amino acids: CFLVTDTQYF. The CDR3 DNA is TGTTTCCTAGTCACAGATACGCAGTATTTT. The V gene is TRBV3-1 (or the pseudogene TRBV3-2), the J gene TRBJ2-3; D gene ambiguous. The CDR3 sequence is 10 residues long. Germline V lookup: CDR1 LGHDT, CDR2 YNNKEL (reference sequence).